This T cell receptor (beta chain) was obtained from a study of OX40 agonist ivuxolimab in advanced cancers. Study as a whole: Partial responses occurred in Three dose-escalation patients, one with hepatocellular carcinoma and two with cutaneous melanoma.

Trimming at V came to 6 bases and at J to 5 bases, leaving 4 bases not matched to a gene. CDR1 is MNHEY and CDR2 is SVGAGI in the germline V gene. The CDR3 totals 14 residues. The cohort excluded patients with autoimmune disease history or systemic immunosuppression. The table came from immunoSEQ multiplex PCR; TCRdb's copy has only in-frame clones and leaves some out. The sample shows approximately 58,000 clones, more than 75% of them seen only once. Sequenced here: CD4+ or CD8+ T cells sorted from blood, sampled in a trial of the OX40 agonist ivuxolimab. The clonotype comes from an adult with an advanced solid tumor such as melanoma, head and neck, liver or kidney cancer. The chain combines TRBV6-5 with TRBJ2-3, with 11 bases that match TRBD1. The CDR3 is CASRGQGAGDTQYF. The CDR3 coding sequence is TGTGCCAGCAGAGGACAGGGGGCTGGAGATACGCAGTATTTT.